This T cell receptor beta chain was found in a study of blood T cell repertoires in COVID-19. Study-level background: Sites across the United States, Italy and Spain contributed samples from acute and convalescent COVID-19. PBMCs, B-cell-depleted T cells, or T cells provided the cDNA or gDNA that made up the material.

In the original processing: Reference gene primer amplification yielded estimated nucleated cell counts. Here immunoSEQ multiplex PCR was the method, and the copy in TCRdb shows in-frame clones only, minus some. The V and J calls and clone size come from that table; D and trimming were worked out from the DNA. In the table there are some 99,000 clones, roughly 84% of which are singletons. From germline, CDR1 is DFQATT and CDR2 SNEGSKA (reference sequence). The germline V and J ends were trimmed by 5 bases and 4 bases, with 8 bases remaining between them. This CDR3 is 11 amino acids long. This chain uses TRBV20-1 with TRBJ1-2, with D hard to call. The specimen sequenced was peripheral blood. The TCR sequence derives from a woman at least 80 years old with active or convalescent COVID-19. CDR3 amino acids: CSASISYGYTF. Here the CDR3 DNA reads TGCAGTGCTTCCATTAGCTATGGCTACACCTTC.